The clone carrying this T cell receptor (beta chain) has at least ten counts. Its specificity is not known. This entry comes from a study of T cells in Graves' hyperthyroidism and ophthalmopathy. Germline V lookup: CDR1 SGHTA, CDR2 FQGNSA. The J segment lost 0 bases and the V segment lost 5 bases, leaving 10 bases of the junction unmatched. The CDR3 is made up of 19 amino acids. RNA transcripts yielded amplified TCR beta CDR3 regions. The HTBI primer set was used in a first-round RT-PCR of the TCR CDR3. TCRdb re-called the multiplex PCR reads with MiXCR, one entry per CDR3 protein. The table records 300,000 to 500,000 distinct CDR3 sequences, roughly 13% of them present only once. PBMCs were sourced from approximately 10 ml fresh peripheral blood. Points from the study as a whole: Among thyroid clonotypes expanded above 0.001, most also appeared in blood.

Sequenced sample: blood. The chain has TRBV7-2 and TRBJ2-1; 13 bases are shared with TRBD2. The clonotype comes from a man aged 45-65 years with Graves' ophthalmopathy. The CDR3 sequence: CASSLGLAGAGGSYNEQFF. In DNA form, the CDR3 reads TGTGCCAGCAGCCTAGGACTAGCGGGAGCCGGGGGCTCCTACAATGAGCAGTTCTTC.